These 9 T cell receptor beta chains came from one sample sequenced in a study of blood T cell repertoires in COVID-19. Here immunoSEQ multiplex PCR was the method, and the copy in TCRdb shows in-frame clones only, minus some. Found here are some 83,000 clones, roughly nine tenths of them singletons; the top ten hold approximately 19%. Sequencing was performed on peripheral blood. The receptors stem from a man aged 80 or over in a cohort sampled during active COVID-19.

This clone was detected only once. J is TRBJ2-1 and V is TRBV29-1; D call uncertain. The V gene's germline CDR1 is SQVTM and CDR2 ANQGSEA. V lost 4 bases to trimming and J lost 4 bases, with 5 bases between them. The CDR3 extends over 11 amino acids. The DNA for the CDR3 is TGCAGCGTTGGACTGTACAATGAGCAGTTCTTC. Its protein product is CSVGLYNEQFF.

The chain joins TRBV18 to TRBJ1-3; TRBD1 matches at 8 bases. The CDR3 loop spans 15 amino acids. The germline gives CDR1 KGHSH, CDR2 LQKENI. The V and J ends lost 6 bases and 1 base, in that order; junction bases with no gene match: 5. In DNA form, the CDR3 reads TGTGCCAGCTCCCCTCGACAGGGGTCTGGAAACACCATATATTTT. Its translation: CASSPRQGSGNTIYF.

The chain has TRBV7-3 and TRBJ2-3; maybe TRBD2 (6 bases). Trimming removed 2 bases from V and 2 bases from J, with 17 bases in between. In germline, CDR1 is SGHTA, CDR2 FQGTGA. The CDR3 runs to 17 residues. This chain's CDR3 is CASSLGLARGTTDTQYF. The CDR3 nucleotides read TGTGCCAGCAGCTTAGGACTGGCGCGGGGTACCACAGATACGCAGTATTTT. Full variable domain (remainder filled in from reference TRBV7-3 and TRBJ2-3): GAGVSQTPSNKVTEKGKYVELRCDPISGHTALYWYRQSLGQGPEFLIYFQGTGAADDSGLPNDRFFAVRPEGSVSTLKIQRTERGDSAVYLCASSLGLARGTTDTQYFGPGTRLTVL.

V usage is TRBV29-1 and J usage is TRBJ2-1, with 16 bases lining up with TRBD2. The CDR3 extends over 16 amino acids. Germline lookup yields CDR1 SQVTM and CDR2 ANQGSEA. J was trimmed by 4 bases and V by 6 bases; bases with no gene match: 6. DNA for the CDR3: TGCAGCGTCCCCGGGACTAGCGGGGGGGCTTACAATGAGCAGTTCTTC. Amino acids: CSVPGTSGGAYNEQFF.

The chain is built from TRBV25-1 and TRBJ2-2; 7 nucleotides align to TRBD2. The CDR3 is 14 amino acids. V shed 4 bases and J 3 bases; nucleotides not matched to a gene: 2. CDR1 and CDR2 (germline): MGHDK, SYGVNS. The CDR3 coding sequence is TGTGCCAGCAGTGTGGCGGGAGACACCGGGGAGCTGTTTTTT. This codes for CASSVAGDTGELFF.

Only a few counts were recorded for this clone. The chain recombines TRBV12-3 or TRBV12-4 with TRBJ1-1; tentative D call: TRBD1 (5 bases). Trimming cost V 6 bases and J 7 bases, with 15 bases left between them. The CDR3 consists of 13 residues. This chain's CDR3 is CASSMGHGGEAFF. As DNA, the CDR3 is TGTGCCAGCAGCATGGGGCACGGGGGTGAAGCTTTCTTT.

This chain connects TRBV7-2 to TRBJ2-7; 10 bases are shared with TRBD2. V was pared by 1 base and J by 7 bases, with 13 bases of the junction left unmatched. This CDR3 contains 17 residues. Germline V gene data show CDR1 as SGHTA and CDR2 as FQGNSA. CDR3 DNA sequence: TGTGCCAGCAGCTTAGGTCTTACTAGCGGGGCCGAGGAAGAGCAGTACGTC. The encoded protein is CASSLGLTSGAEEEQYV.

The chain carries TRBV12-5 and TRBJ2-4; a weak D match, TRBD2 (5 bases). Germline lookup yields CDR1 LGHNT and CDR2 FRNRAP. V lost 9 bases and J lost 8, with 14 bases in between. The CDR3 has 12 amino acids. The DNA of the CDR3 is TGTGCTAGCCAGACCCCCGGGGACATTCAGTACTTC. It yields the protein CASQTPGDIQYF.

The chain recombines TRBV7-9 with TRBJ2-7, with D unclear. The CDR3 runs 12 residues. Germline-derived CDR1 and CDR2 are SEHNR and FQNEAQ (reference sequence). V lost 2 bases and J 3 bases, leaving 5 bases between the germline ends. The CDR3 protein is CASSLRDYEQYF. CDR3 in DNA: TGTGCCAGCAGCTTAAGAGACTACGAGCAGTACTTC.